This TCR beta chain was sequenced for a study of cytomegalovirus exposure and HLA in healthy donors. The PCR ran on 60 Vbeta and 13 Jbeta primers. Clones were read by immunoSEQ multiplex PCR, and TCRdb kept only the in-frame ones, dropping some. Here the sample spans roughly 83,000 clones, about four fifths being singletons. The CDR3 has 19 amino acids. The germline CDR1 and CDR2 sequences are SGHVS and FNYEAQ. With V trimmed by 3 bases and J by 10 bases, 23 bases remained unmatched. This sequence joins TRBV7-6 and TRBJ2-1; 8 bases fit TRBD2. The sequence was collected from a man in his 60s in good health and CMV-seronegative. Sequencing was performed on PBMCs. CDR3: CASSLTPSQYGGALREQFF. In DNA, the CDR3 is TGTGCCAGCAGCTTGACCCCGTCACAGTACGGGGGGGCCCTTCGGGAGCAGTTCTTC. The whole variable domain, remainder taken from reference TRBV7-6 and TRBJ2-1, is GAGVSQSPRYKVTKRGQDVALRCDPISGHVSLYWYRQALGQGPEFLTYFNYEAQQDKSGLPNDRFSAERPEGSISTLTIQRTEQRDSAMYRCASSLTPSQYGGALREQFFGPGTRLTVL.